The 2 T cell receptor beta chains in this list originate from one sample, sequenced in a study of blood T cell repertoires in COVID-19. The data were produced by immunoSEQ multiplex PCR, yet TCRdb's version contains in-frame clones alone and is incomplete. This sample has about 290,000 clones, with 89% found just once. The material sequenced was PBMCs or T cells enriched from blood (not recorded which). The receptors originated from a woman aged 40 to 55 who had recovered from COVID-19.

The V and J genes are TRBV27 and TRBJ2-1; perhaps TRBD2 as D (5 bases). CDR3 size: 16 residues. Germline CDR1 and CDR2: MNHEY and SMNVEV (reference sequence). Trimming took 0 bases from V and 5 from J, leaving 14 bases between them. The CDR3 spells CASSLSTRGKNNEQFF. The CDR3, as DNA: TGTGCCAGCAGTTTATCAACCCGGGGAAAAAACAATGAGCAGTTCTTC.

The J gene is TRBJ2-7, the V gene TRBV11-2, with no clear D. CDR1 is SGHAT and CDR2 is FQNNGV in the germline V gene. The CDR3 runs to 14 residues. V was shortened by 0 bases and J by 7 bases, with 13 bases between the two germline ends. In nucleotides, the CDR3 is TGTGCCAGCAGCTTAGATCGTCCCCTATTTGAGCAGTACTTC. Translation gives CASSLDRPLFEQYF. Together with reference TRBV11-2 and TRBJ2-7, the CDR3 gives the full variable domain: EAGVAQSPRYKIIEKRQSVAFWCNPISGHATLYWYQQILGQGPKLLIQFQNNGVVDDSQLPKDRFSAERLKGVDSTLKIQPAKLEDSAVYLCASSLDRPLFEQYFGPGTRLTVT.